One and the same sample provided the 31 T cell receptor beta chains below, sequenced in a study of blood T cells in healthy people across ages. The second PCR ran roughly 6 to 11 cycles with a sample-barcoded 5' primer and J-beta primers. TCRdb independently ran MiXCR on the 5' RACE reads; one entry per CDR3 protein. The sample lists some 1,800,000 distinct CDR3 sequences, around 42% seen once, with 23% in the top ten. Sequences were obtained from blood. The receptors shown here come from a human donor in good health.

CDR3 DNA sequence: TGTGCCAGCAGTTTATTAGGGGGGAGGACCTACGAGCAGTACTTC. This gives the protein CASSLLGGRTYEQYF. The rearrangement uses TRBV28 and TRBJ2-7; TRBD1 or TRBD2 may be the D gene (6 bases each). V dropped 1 base and J dropped 2 bases, with 12 bases sitting between them. The CDR3 sequence is 15 residues long. In germline, CDR1 is MDHEN, CDR2 SYDVKM.

V is TRBV7-9 and J is TRBJ2-7; D possibly corresponds to TRBD2 (5 bases). V was pared by 2 bases and J by 7 bases, with 18 bases between. Germline CDR1 and CDR2: SEHNR and FQNEAQ (reference sequence). The CDR3 covers 15 residues. CDR3 coding DNA: TGTGCCAGCAGCTTAACGACCCGCACGAGGGAAGAGCAGTACTTC. Protein sequence: CASSLTTRTREEQYF.

The table lists this clonotype with a few counts. This chain uses TRBV11-2 with TRBJ1-2; TRBD1 aligns across 8 bases. From germline, CDR1 is SGHAT and CDR2 FQNNGV. This CDR3 comprises 15 residues. Losses at the gene ends were 4 bases for V and 4 bases for J; bases not matched to a gene: 8. CDR3 DNA: TGTGCCAGCAGCTATGCTGACAGGGGAGTCTATGGCTACACCTTC. Translating gives CASSYADRGVYGYTF.

V and J are TRBV20-1 and TRBJ2-3; D is unresolved. Germline lookup yields CDR1 DFQATT and CDR2 SNEGSKA (reference sequence). The V and J ends lost 0 bases and 2 bases respectively, with 15 bases between them. This CDR3 is built from 16 residues. CDR3 nucleotides: TGCAGTGCTAGAGATTACCACAGAAAATACACAGATACGCAGTATTTT. As protein: CSARDYHRKYTDTQYF.

The chain has TRBV7-3 and TRBJ2-3; D gene uncertain. V was cut by 5 bases and J by 9 bases, with 15 bases left in between. This CDR3 has 13 residues. CDR1 is SGHTA and CDR2 is FQGTGA in the germline V gene. The CDR3 DNA follows: TGTGCCAGCAGCCCGAGTTCCGGTGTGACGCAGTATTTT. It translates to CASSPSSGVTQYF.

The genes are TRBV7-2 and TRBJ1-1; 7 bases fit TRBD1. This CDR3 has 11 residues. V lost 5 bases to trimming and J lost 9 bases; unmatched junction nucleotides: 3. CDR1 is SGHTA and CDR2 is FQGNSA in the germline V gene. The CDR3 region is CASSDRVKAFF. DNA of the CDR3: TGTGCCAGCAGCGACAGGGTTAAAGCTTTCTTT.

This clonotype was observed at least ten times. V usage is TRBV7-3 and J usage is TRBJ2-7, with unresolved D. Germline V gene sequence: CDR1 SGHTA, CDR2 FQGTGA. The V gene lost 2 bases and the J gene lost 3 bases, with 14 bases spanning the gap. The CDR3 runs 15 residues. The CDR3 reads CASSLGVGVRYEQYF. CDR3 in DNA: TGTGCCAGCAGCTTAGGAGTCGGCGTTCGCTACGAGCAGTACTTC.

The genes are TRBV7-2 and TRBJ1-2; D possibly corresponds to TRBD1 (6 bases). Germline CDR1 is SGHTA and CDR2 is FQGNSA. Trimming took 1 base from V and 8 from J, leaving 17 bases between them. This CDR3 has 15 amino acids. The CDR3, as DNA: TGTGCCAGCAGCTTAGGCCCAGGGGCGTTGGGCGGCTACACCTTC. It yields the protein CASSLGPGALGGYTF. Together with reference TRBV7-2 and TRBJ1-2, the CDR3 gives the full variable domain: GAGVSQSPSNKVTEKGKDVELRCDPISGHTALYWYRQSLGQGLEFLIYFQGNSAPDKSGLPSDRFSAERTGGSVSTLTIQRTQQEDSAVYLCASSLGPGALGGYTFGSGTRLTVV.

This clonotype turned up a few times. The chain employs TRBV7-2 and TRBJ2-1; D gene unclear. Trimming removed 2 bases from V and 4 bases from J, with 12 bases in between. The V gene's germline CDR1 is SGHTA and CDR2 FQGNSA. This CDR3 spans 15 amino acids. CDR3 DNA sequence: TGTGCCAGCAGCTTAAACGCTGCTCCTTACAATGAGCAGTTCTTC. It yields the protein CASSLNAAPYNEQFF.

The CDR3 region has the DNA TGTGCCAGCAGCTTGGACCAGGGGACCTACGAGCAGTACTTC. Its protein is CASSLDQGTYEQYF. This chain uses TRBV5-5 with TRBJ2-7; tentatively, D is TRBD1 (6 bases). The V gene's germline CDR1 is SGHKS and CDR2 YYEKEE (reference sequence). Between the trimmed V and J ends, which lost 0 bases and 2 bases, there was a span of 9 bases. This CDR3 has 14 residues. Together with reference TRBV5-5 and TRBJ2-7, the CDR3 gives the full variable domain: DAGVTQSPTHLIKTRGQQVTLRCSPISGHKSVSWYQQVLGQGPQFIFQYYEKEERGRGNFPDRFSARQFPNYSSELNVNALLLGDSALYLCASSLDQGTYEQYFGPGTRLTVT.

This clonotype was counted at least ten times. V gene TRBV4-2 combines with J gene TRBJ2-3; a weak D match, TRBD2 (5 bases). Germline CDR1 and CDR2: LGHNA and YNFKEQ. The CDR3 length is 15 residues. V lost 1 base and J lost 2, with 10 bases in between. In DNA, the CDR3 is TGTGCCAGCAGCCAAGTAACGGGGTTCACAGATACGCAGTATTTT. Amino acid sequence: CASSQVTGFTDTQYF.

The rearrangement joins TRBV12-3 or TRBV12-4 to TRBJ1-6, with a tentative D call TRBD1 (6 bases). CDR3 length equals 17 residues. Trimming shortened V by 5 bases and J by 6 bases, and 20 bases separated the two germline ends. The DNA of the CDR3 is TGTGCCAGCAGTGATTCTTTAGGGGGTAGCCTTAATTCACCCCTCCACTTT. Translating gives CASSDSLGGSLNSPLHF.

The V gene is TRBV12-3 or TRBV12-4, the J gene TRBJ2-4; TRBD1 matches 8 bases. The DNA end lines up better with TRBJ2-7; the J call may be wrong. The CDR3 has 15 amino acids. CDR3 sequence (DNA): TGTGCCAGCACCCTCGAGGGGACAGGAGGGGGCGAGCAGTACTTC. Translating it yields CASTLEGTGGGEQYF.

The gene calls are TRBV7-2 and TRBJ2-1, with D maybe TRBD1 (5 bases). In germline, CDR1 is SGHTA, CDR2 FQGNSA. V lost 3 bases and J lost 2, with 11 bases in between. The CDR3 is made up of 15 amino acids. CDR3 sequence reads: CASSLIWTPYNEQFF. The CDR3 DNA reads TGTGCCAGCAGCTTGATTTGGACACCCTACAATGAGCAGTTCTTC.

The rearrangement joins TRBV10-3 to TRBJ1-1, with 8 bases aligning to TRBD1. Unmatched junction bases numbered 4, after V lost 6 bases and J lost 1 base. Looked up from germline, CDR1 is ENHRY and CDR2 is SYGVKD. The CDR3 consists of 14 residues. The CDR3 nucleotides read TGTGCCATCAGGCCAACAGGGGGGAACACTGAAGCTTTCTTT. Translating it yields CAIRPTGGNTEAFF.

This clonotype was recorded once. V gene TRBV20-1 combines with J gene TRBJ2-3; D is undetermined. Trimming removed 3 bases at V and 3 bases at J, with 10 bases between. Germline V gives CDR1 DFQATT, CDR2 SNEGSKA (reference sequence). The CDR3 contains 13 residues. CDR3: CSASSILTDTQYF. The CDR3 DNA sequence: TGCAGTGCTAGCTCCATATTGACAGATACGCAGTATTTT.

The CDR3 is CASSNRQGTSEQYF. The CDR3 DNA reads as TGTGCCAGCAGCAACCGACAGGGTACCTCCGAGCAGTACTTC. The V and J genes are TRBV27 and TRBJ2-5; TRBD1 matches at 7 bases. The J call may be faulty, since TRBJ2-7 better matches the DNA end. Germline CDR1 and CDR2: MNHEY and SMNVEV (reference sequence). CDR3 length: 14 amino acids.

About this clonotype itself: A read error is possible here, since a much larger clone lies one base away. This chain links TRBV12-3 or TRBV12-4 with TRBJ2-1, with 10 bases fitting TRBD1. V gave up 5 bases and J gave up 13 bases; unmatched junction bases: 11. This CDR3 is built from 14 residues. CDR3 coding DNA: TGTGCCAGCAGTGAGGGACAGGGGATTGACATTCAGTTCTTC. Its translation is CASSEGQGIDIQFF.

Details on this clonotype: At one boundary the junction diverges from the germline segment, which might be a read error. V gene TRBV6-1 combines with J gene TRBJ1-4, with TRBD1 matching 9 bases. The CDR3 runs to 14 residues. From germline, CDR1 is MNHNS and CDR2 SASEGT. The CDR3 bases are TGTGCCAGCAGTGCCGGGACAGGGAATGAAAAACGGTTTTTT. It codes for CASSAGTGNEKRFF.

This clonotype was seen only a few times. J is TRBJ2-7 and V is TRBV4-3, with 8 bases aligning to TRBD2. Germline V gene lookup returns CDR1 LGHNA and CDR2 YSLEER. This CDR3 region has 14 residues. Trimming took 2 bases from V and 5 from J; bases not matched to a gene: 5. The CDR3 nucleotides are TGCGCCAGCAGCCAACGGGGGGGAATTGACGAGCAGTACTTC. It specifies CASSQRGGIDEQYF.

This clonotype was counted at least ten times. This rearrangement joins TRBV10-3 to TRBJ2-3; TRBD2 matches 9 bases. The V and J ends lost 10 bases and 1 base, in that order; junction bases with no gene match: 15. CDR1 and CDR2 (germline): ENHRY, SYGVKD. The length of the CDR3 is 17 residues. DNA for the CDR3: TGTGCCACCTTGATTGACTCATCTAGCGGGGGCACAGATACGCAGTATTTT. Protein: CATLIDSSSGGTDTQYF.

This chain joins TRBV20-1 and TRBJ1-2, with D possibly matching TRBD1 (6 bases). The CDR3 extends over 14 amino acids. V gave up 2 bases and J gave up 6 bases, with 16 bases separating them. The germline V gene encodes CDR1 DFQATT and CDR2 SNEGSKA (reference sequence). The CDR3 DNA follows: TGCAGTGCTAGAACGGGGGGCGGATGGGATGGCTACACCTTC. Protein: CSARTGGGWDGYTF.

This clonotype came up many times. V is TRBV29-1 and J is TRBJ2-3; D gene ambiguous. The germline CDR1 and CDR2 sequences are SQVTM and ANQGSEA. The CDR3 covers 13 residues. The V and J ends lost 1 base and 2 bases respectively, with 7 bases between them. This chain's CDR3 is CSVEGNPTDTQYF. CDR3 sequence (DNA): TGCAGCGTTGAAGGGAACCCCACAGATACGCAGTATTTT.

The rearrangement joins TRBV29-1 to TRBJ1-4; D is unclear. Trimming took 8 bases from V and 8 from J, leaving 15 bases between them. This CDR3 is built from 12 residues. CDR1 and CDR2 from the germline V gene are SQVTM and ANQGSEA. In DNA, the CDR3 is TGCAGCCTAAGAGAGGGTGGGGAAAAACTGTTTTTT. It encodes CSLREGGEKLFF.

The CDR3 region is CNVAGGTEAFF. In DNA form, the CDR3 reads TGCAACGTCGCAGGGGGAACTGAAGCTTTCTTT. The chain employs TRBV29-1 and TRBJ1-1; TRBD1 aligns across 7 bases. Germline V gene data show CDR1 as SQVTM and CDR2 as ANQGSEA. The CDR3 totals 11 residues.

This clonotype came up a few times. The V call is TRBV6-5, the J call TRBJ2-4; possibly TRBD1 for D (5 bases). The J call could be wrong; TRBJ2-7 is a better fit for the DNA end. Germline V gene sequence: CDR1 MNHEY, CDR2 SVGAGI. The CDR3 has 13 residues. This CDR3 is CASSHRQFFEQYF. The DNA for the CDR3 is TGTGCCAGCAGCCACCGACAGTTCTTCGAGCAGTACTTC.

Only a few counts were recorded for this clonotype. V and J are TRBV5-1 and TRBJ2-1, with D perhaps TRBD2 (7 bases). This CDR3 region has 15 residues. V was shortened by 3 bases and J by 8 bases, with 18 bases between the two germline ends. Germline CDR1 is SGHRS and CDR2 is YFSETQ. The CDR3: CASSWGAGELDEQFF. CDR3 DNA sequence: TGCGCCAGCAGCTGGGGGGCGGGGGAGCTCGATGAGCAGTTCTTC.

This clonotype was detected only a few times. The CDR3 is CASSAADSYEQYF. The CDR3 nucleotides read TGTGCCAGCAGTGCAGCCGATAGCTACGAGCAGTACTTC. The V and J genes are TRBV14 and TRBJ2-7; D is uncertain. This CDR3 is built from 13 residues. Trimming removed 6 bases at V and 3 bases at J, with 12 bases between. CDR1 is SGHDN and CDR2 is FVKESK in the germline V gene.

This chain uses TRBV7-9 with TRBJ1-1; possibly TRBD1 for D (6 bases). The length of the CDR3 is 13 residues. V lost 6 bases, J lost 8 bases, and 16 bases lay in between. Looked up from germline, CDR1 is SEHNR and CDR2 is FQNEAQ (reference sequence). CDR3 sequence (DNA): TGTGCCAGCAGTCGCAACCGAGGACAGGAAGCTTTCTTT. Amino acid sequence: CASSRNRGQEAFF. Combining the CDR3 with reference TRBV7-9 and TRBJ1-1 gives the whole variable domain DTGVSQNPRHKITKRGQNVTFRCDPISEHNRLYWYRQTLGQGPEFLTYFQNEAQLEKSRLLSDRFSAERPKGSFSTLEIQRTEQGDSAMYLCASSRNRGQEAFFGQGTRLTVV.

The genes are TRBV20-1 and TRBJ2-1; D unresolved. CDR1 is DFQATT, CDR2 SNEGSKA, per germline (reference sequence). CDR3 length equals 13 residues. Trimming removed 0 bases at V and 5 bases at J, with 8 bases between. The CDR3 region has the DNA TGCAGTGCTAGAGATCCCTTCAACAATGAGCAGTTCTTC. This encodes CSARDPFNNEQFF.

The chain carries TRBV20-1 and TRBJ1-5; D is perhaps TRBD1 (5 bases). The CDR3 runs to 14 residues. With 6 bases removed from V and 5 bases from J, the gap between germline ends came to 17 bases. Germline V gene sequence: CDR1 DFQATT, CDR2 SNEGSKA (reference sequence). The CDR3 bases are TGCAGTGCAAAGACCGGGGGGGACCATCAGCCCCAGCATTTT. Translated: CSAKTGGDHQPQHF.